The 8 T cell receptor beta chains given below trace back to one sample, sequenced in a study of neurological immune-mediated disorders. TCRdb reanalysed the 5' RACE reads using MiXCR and keeps one entry per CDR3 protein. The profile shows nearly 60,000 distinct CDR3 sequences, roughly 3.5% of them singletons. Sequenced input: PBMCs. The receptors here all came from an older woman with multiple sclerosis.

This clonotype was counted only a few times. The chain carries TRBV4-2 and TRBJ2-1; D is perhaps TRBD2 (6 bases). Germline V gives CDR1 LGHNA, CDR2 YNFKEQ. Trimming took 2 bases from V and 9 from J, leaving 17 bases between them. This CDR3 has 15 amino acids. The chain's CDR3 is CASSQREGRRGEQFF. In nucleotides, the CDR3 is TGTGCCAGCAGCCAAAGGGAAGGGAGGAGGGGTGAGCAGTTCTTC.

This clonotype has only a few counts. One base away lies a much larger clone, so this may be a sequencing read error. V usage is TRBV7-9 and J usage is TRBJ1-1; D is unresolved. Germline V gene lookup returns CDR1 SEHNR and CDR2 FQNEAQ (reference sequence). V was shortened by 7 bases and J by 3 bases, with 15 bases between the two germline ends. The CDR3 covers 14 residues. The DNA for the CDR3 is TGTGCCAGCAACCCGGGAAAGGGCTACACTGAAGCTTTCTTT. Encoded protein: CASNPGKGYTEAFF. The entire variable domain, with the rest obtained from reference TRBV7-9 and TRBJ1-1, is as follows: DTGVSQNPRHKITKRGQNVTFRCDPISEHNRLYWYRQTLGQGPEFLTYFQNEAQLEKSRLLSDRFSAERPKGSFSTLEIQRTEQGDSAMYLCASNPGKGYTEAFFGQGTRLTVV.

This clonotype was seen repeatedly, ten times or more. This chain connects TRBV28 to TRBJ2-7, with D hard to call. The CDR3 has 14 amino acids. Trimming took off 3 bases at V and 3 bases at J, with 12 bases between the two ends. Germline V gene sequence: CDR1 MDHEN, CDR2 SYDVKM. The CDR3 is CASSFNEESYEQYF. The CDR3 DNA is TGTGCCAGCAGTTTTAATGAGGAGAGCTACGAGCAGTACTTC.

In this sample, this clonotype turned up many times. The rearrangement links TRBV3-1 to TRBJ1-2; no reliable D call. Deletions cut 2 bases from V and 8 bases from J, with 15 bases between. This CDR3 is 14 amino acids long. CDR1 is LGHDT, CDR2 YNNKEL, per germline (reference sequence). The CDR3 is CASSQTTKHGGYTF. The CDR3 nucleotides are TGTGCCAGCAGCCAAACGACGAAGCACGGAGGCTACACCTTC. Variable domain in full (rest from reference TRBV3-1 and TRBJ1-2): DTAVSQTPKYLVTQMGNDKSIKCEQNLGHDTMYWYKQDSKKFLKIMFSYNNKELIINETVPNRFSPKSPDKAHLNLHINSLELGDSAVYFCASSQTTKHGGYTFGSGTRLTVV.

This clonotype was detected ten times or more. The rearrangement uses TRBV29-1 and TRBJ2-1, with 9 bases aligning to TRBD2. The J segment lost 0 bases and the V segment lost 3 bases, leaving 3 bases of the junction unmatched. The CDR3 extends over 15 amino acids. From germline, CDR1 is SQVTM and CDR2 ANQGSEA. In nucleotides, the CDR3 is TGCAGCGTTGACCTAGCGGGGAACTCCTACAATGAGCAGTTCTTC. Amino acid sequence: CSVDLAGNSYNEQFF.

Many counts were recorded for this clonotype. The chain recombines TRBV15 with TRBJ1-1; a weak D match, TRBD1 (5 bases). The V gene's germline CDR1 is LNHNV and CDR2 YYDKDF (reference sequence). V lost 5 bases and J lost 4, with 17 bases in between. The CDR3 totals 15 residues. The CDR3 here is CATSPPGVGFTEAFF. The CDR3 coding sequence is TGTGCCACCAGCCCCCCGGGGGTGGGGTTCACTGAAGCTTTCTTT.

This clonotype has a count of ten or more. The rearrangement links TRBV10-2 to TRBJ2-2, with 7 bases matching TRBD2. The CDR3 consists of 21 residues. J gave up 3 bases and V 4 bases, and 23 bases lay outside the gene matches. The germline V gene encodes CDR1 WSHSY and CDR2 SAAADI. CDR3 DNA: TGCGCCAGCAGTGTGGCTAGCGGATCCAAAAACTTGATTCGAGACACCGGGGAGCTGTTTTTT. Protein sequence: CASSVASGSKNLIRDTGELFF.

This clonotype was found a few times. The chain recombines TRBV6-5 with TRBJ2-2, with a possible D match to TRBD1 (6 bases). V lost 2 bases and J 6 bases, leaving 13 bases between the germline ends. The CDR3 is 15 amino acids. The germline CDR1 and CDR2 sequences are MNHEY and SVGAGI. As DNA, the CDR3 is TGTGCCAGCAGTTACCGGGACAACGTGGCCGGGGAGCTGTTTTTT. As protein: CASSYRDNVAGELFF.